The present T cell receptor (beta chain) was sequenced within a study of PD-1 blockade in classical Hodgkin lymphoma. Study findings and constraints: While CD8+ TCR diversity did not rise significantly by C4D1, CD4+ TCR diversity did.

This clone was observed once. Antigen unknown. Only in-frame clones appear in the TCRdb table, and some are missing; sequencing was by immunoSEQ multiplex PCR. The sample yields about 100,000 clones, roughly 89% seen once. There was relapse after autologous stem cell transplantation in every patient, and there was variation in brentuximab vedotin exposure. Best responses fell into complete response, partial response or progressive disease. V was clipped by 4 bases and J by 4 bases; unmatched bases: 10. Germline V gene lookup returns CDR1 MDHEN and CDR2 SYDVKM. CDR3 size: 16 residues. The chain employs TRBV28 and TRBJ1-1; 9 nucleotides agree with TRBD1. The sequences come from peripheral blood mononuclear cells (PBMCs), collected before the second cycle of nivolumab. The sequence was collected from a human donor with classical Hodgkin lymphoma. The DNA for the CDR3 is TGTGCCAGCAGTTCTCGAGGGGGACAGGGAAGCACTGAAGCTTTCTTT. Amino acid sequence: CASSSRGGQGSTEAFF.